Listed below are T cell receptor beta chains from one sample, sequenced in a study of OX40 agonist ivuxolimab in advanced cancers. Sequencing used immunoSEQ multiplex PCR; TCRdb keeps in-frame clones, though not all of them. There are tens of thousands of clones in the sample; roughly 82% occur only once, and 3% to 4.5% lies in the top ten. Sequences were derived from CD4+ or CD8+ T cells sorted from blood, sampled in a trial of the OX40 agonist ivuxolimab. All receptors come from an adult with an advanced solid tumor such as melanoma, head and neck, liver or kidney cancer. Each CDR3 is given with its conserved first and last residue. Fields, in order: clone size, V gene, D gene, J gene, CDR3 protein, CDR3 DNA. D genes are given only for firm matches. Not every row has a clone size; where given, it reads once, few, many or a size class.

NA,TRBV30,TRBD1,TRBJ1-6,CARQTGGVNSPLHF,TGTGCCCGACAAACAGGGGGCGTTAATTCACCCCTCCACTTT
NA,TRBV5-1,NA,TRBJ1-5,CASSLEGADNQPQHF,TGCGCCAGCAGCTTGGAAGGGGCAGACAATCAGCCCCAGCATTTT
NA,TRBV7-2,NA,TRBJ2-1,CASSLVLSEPQFF,TGTGCCAGCAGCTTAGTTCTCTCTGAGCCGCAGTTCTTC
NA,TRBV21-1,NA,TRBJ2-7,CASSNSGLADYEQYF,TGTGCCAGCAGTAACTCGGGACTAGCGGACTACGAGCAGTACTTC
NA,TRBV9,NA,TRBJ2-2,CASSVSLQNTGELFF,TGTGCCAGCAGCGTATCCTTGCAAAACACCGGGGAGCTGTTTTTT
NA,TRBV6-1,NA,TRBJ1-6,CASSPYGAQSPLHF,TGTGCCAGCAGTCCCTATGGGGCGCAATCACCCCTCCACTTT
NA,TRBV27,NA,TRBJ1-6,CASRPGNSPLHF,TGTGCCAGCAGGCCTGGGAATTCACCCCTCCACTTT
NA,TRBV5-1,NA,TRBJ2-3,CASSSESWADTQYF,TGCGCCAGCAGCTCGGAATCATGGGCAGATACGCAGTATTTT
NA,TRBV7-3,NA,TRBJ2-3,CASSLGAQQGTDTQYF,TGTGCCAGCAGCTTAGGAGCCCAACAGGGTACAGATACGCAGTATTTT
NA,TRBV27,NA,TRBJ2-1,CARWEQGRSEQFF,TGTGCCAGGTGGGAACAGGGTAGAAGTGAACAGTTCTTC
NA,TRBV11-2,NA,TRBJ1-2,CASSLGQGTFYTF,TGTGCCAGCAGCTTGGGGCAGGGAACTTTCTACACCTTC
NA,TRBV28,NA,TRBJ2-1,CASSLPQGSSDEQFF,TGTGCCAGCAGTTTACCCCAGGGCTCCTCCGATGAGCAGTTCTTC
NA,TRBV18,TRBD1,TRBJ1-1,CASSPSGQGRDTEAFF,TGTGCCAGCTCACCGTCCGGACAGGGGAGGGACACTGAAGCTTTCTTT
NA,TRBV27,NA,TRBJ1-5,CASSYIASSNQPQHF,TGTGCCAGCAGTTATATTGCTAGTAGCAATCAGCCCCAGCATTTT
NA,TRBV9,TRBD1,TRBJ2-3,CASSPRRQGARTDTQYF,TGTGCCAGCAGCCCCCGGCGACAGGGGGCAAGGACAGATACGCAGTATTTT
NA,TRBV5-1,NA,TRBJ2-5,CASSLDRTQETQYF,TGCGCCAGCAGCTTGGACAGAACCCAAGAGACCCAGTACTTC
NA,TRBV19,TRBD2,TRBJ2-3,CASSRAGFADTQYF,TGTGCCAGTAGCCGAGCGGGGTTCGCAGATACGCAGTATTTT
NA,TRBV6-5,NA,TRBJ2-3,CASSYQPSSTDTQYF,TGTGCCAGCAGTTATCAGCCTTCTAGCACAGATACGCAGTATTTT
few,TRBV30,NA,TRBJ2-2,CAWTEGRATGELFF,TGTGCCTGGACCGAGGGACGGGCCACCGGGGAGCTGTTTTTT
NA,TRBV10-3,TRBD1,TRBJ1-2,CAISRDRENYGYTF,TGTGCCATCAGCCGGGACAGGGAAAACTATGGCTACACCTTC
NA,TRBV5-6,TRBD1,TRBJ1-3,CASAFRDRDTASF,TGTGCCAGCGCATTCCGGGACAGGGATACAGCCAGTTTT
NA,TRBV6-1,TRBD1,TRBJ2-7,CASSRSGTVYEQYF,TGTGCCAGCAGTCGCTCCGGGACAGTCTACGAGCAGTACTTC